One sample yielded the 18 T cell receptor beta chains listed below, sequenced in a study of cytomegalovirus exposure and HLA in healthy donors. With 60 Vbeta and 13 Jbeta primers, the PCR was carried out. Assay used: immunoSEQ multiplex PCR; TCRdb lists only in-frame clones, some missing. The table lists some 150,000 clones, 70% to 80% of them singletons. Specimen: PBMCs. These receptors all stem from a middle-aged man in good health and CMV-seronegative.

Remarks on this clone: Sequence at one end of the junction differs from germline and may be a read error. V gene TRBV7-9 combines with J gene TRBJ2-1, with D uncertain. The CDR3 is 12 residues long. Looked up from germline, CDR1 is SEHNR and CDR2 is FQNEAQ (reference sequence). The CDR3 coding sequence is TGTTCCAGCAGAGCATACCTTAATGAGCAGTTCTTC. Translation: CSSRAYLNEQFF.

The chain uses TRBV9 and TRBJ2-6; D is possibly TRBD2 (5 bases). Germline V lookup: CDR1 SGDLS, CDR2 YYNGEE. V lost 3 bases to trimming and J lost 0 bases, with 7 bases between them. This CDR3 comprises 15 residues. The CDR3 DNA reads TGTGCCAGCAGCGGTGGAGGCTCTGGGGCCAACGTCCTGACTTTC. Protein: CASSGGGSGANVLTF.

V is TRBV5-1 and J is TRBJ2-3, with TRBD2 as a possible D gene (7 bases). Trimming took off 8 bases at V and 3 bases at J, with 22 bases between the two ends. Germline CDR1 and CDR2: SGHRS and YFSETQ. CDR3 size: 16 residues. CDR3 residues: CARLLRGASGTDTQYF. CDR3 nucleotide sequence: TGCGCCAGACTACTCCGGGGGGCTAGCGGAACAGATACGCAGTATTTT.

The chain links TRBV2 to TRBJ2-7, with D possibly being TRBD2 (5 bases). The germline V gene has CDR1 SNHLY and CDR2 FYNNEI. This CDR3 has 15 residues. V gave up 3 bases and J gave up 4 bases, with 16 bases separating them. CDR3 amino acids: CASSDRELYPYEQYF. The DNA of the CDR3 is TGTGCCAGCAGTGATAGGGAGTTGTACCCGTACGAGCAGTACTTC.

This rearrangement joins TRBV6-1 to TRBJ1-1; 7 bases align to TRBD1. The germline CDR1 and CDR2 sequences are MNHNS and SASEGT. This CDR3 comprises 13 residues. The V segment lost 6 bases and the J segment 5 bases; nucleotides outside the gene matches: 6. CDR3 DNA: TGTGCCAGCAGAGACAGGGTAGGGACTGAAGCTTTCTTT. This encodes CASRDRVGTEAFF.

The chain employs TRBV7-2 and TRBJ2-5, with 7 bases aligning to TRBD2. Trimming removed 5 bases from V and 1 base from J; junction bases left unmatched: 7. The CDR3 is 15 amino acids. Germline V gives CDR1 SGHTA, CDR2 FQGNSA. Here the CDR3 DNA reads TGTGCCAGCAGCCAGGGACTACCATTCCAAGAGACCCAGTACTTC. This encodes CASSQGLPFQETQYF.

The rearrangement links TRBV19 to TRBJ2-5, with a weak D call TRBD1 (5 bases). Gene TRBJ2-7 matches the end of the DNA better, so the J call may be wrong. The CDR3 consists of 15 residues. Germline V gene lookup returns CDR1 LNHDA and CDR2 SQIVND (reference sequence). CDR3 protein: CASSIWQGDRYEQYF. CDR3 nucleotide sequence: TGTGCCAGTAGTATATGGCAGGGCGATAGGTACGAGCAGTACTTC.

The J gene is TRBJ1-5, the V gene TRBV5-1; D ambiguous. V lost 0 bases and J 4 bases, leaving 8 bases between the germline ends. The CDR3 consists of 14 residues. In germline, CDR1 is SGHRS, CDR2 YFSETQ. The CDR3 spells CASSLGLGNQPQHF. The CDR3 DNA sequence: TGCGCCAGCAGCTTGGGCCTCGGGAATCAGCCCCAGCATTTT.

J is TRBJ2-7 and V is TRBV7-9; 10 bases align to TRBD2. The CDR3 consists of 15 residues. The trim removed 4 bases at V and 3 bases at J, leaving 6 bases unmatched. The germline CDR1 and CDR2 sequences are SEHNR and FQNEAQ (reference sequence). CDR3 in DNA: TGTGCCAGCAGCTATGCCGGGACTAGCGTCTACGAGCAGTACTTC. It translates to CASSYAGTSVYEQYF.

This chain connects TRBV7-2 to TRBJ2-5, with 10 bases fitting TRBD1. The V gene end was trimmed by 8 bases and the J gene end by 4 bases; junction bases not matched to a gene: 7. Germline CDR1 SGHTA, CDR2 FQGNSA. The CDR3 totals 14 residues. The CDR3 reads CASRDRGRGETQYF. CDR3 nucleotide sequence: TGTGCCAGCCGCGACAGGGGGCGCGGAGAGACCCAGTACTTC.

This clone was seen only a few times. The chain couples TRBV7-2 to TRBJ2-7; 8 bases line up with TRBD1. CDR3 length equals 15 residues. The ends lost 3 bases at V and 4 bases at J; junction bases unmatched: 8. Germline CDR1 reads SGHTA; CDR2 reads FQGNSA. CDR3 bases: TGTGCCAGCAGCTTTGGACAGGGTCTACGGTACGAGCAGTACTTC. Amino acids: CASSFGQGLRYEQYF. The full variable domain, with the rest looked up from reference TRBV7-2 and TRBJ2-7, is GAGVSQSPSNKVTEKGKDVELRCDPISGHTALYWYRQSLGQGLEFLIYFQGNSAPDKSGLPSDRFSAERTGGSVSTLTIQRTQQEDSAVYLCASSFGQGLRYEQYFGPGTRLTVT.

This chain links TRBV27 with TRBJ2-7; 11 nucleotides line up with TRBD2. CDR1 and CDR2 (germline): MNHEY, SMNVEV (reference sequence). J was trimmed by 3 bases and V by 4 bases; bases with no gene match: 5. The CDR3 has 15 residues. CDR3 DNA sequence: TGTGCCAGCAGTTATCGACTAGCGGGACTCTACGAGCAGTACTTC. This encodes CASSYRLAGLYEQYF.

In this sample, this clone turned up a few times. The genes are TRBV11-2 and TRBJ2-7; D perhaps matches TRBD2 (6 bases). Between the trimmed V and J ends, which lost 2 bases and 2 bases, there was a span of 10 bases. In germline, CDR1 is SGHAT, CDR2 FQNNGV. The CDR3 is made up of 14 amino acids. DNA for the CDR3: TGTGCCAGCAGCTTACGGCGGGACGCCTACGAGCAGTACTTC. It translates to CASSLRRDAYEQYF.

The V call is TRBV19, the J call TRBJ2-2; D might be TRBD1 (7 bases). This CDR3 has 16 residues. Trimming took 3 bases from V and 4 from J, leaving 15 bases between them. Germline-derived CDR1 and CDR2 are LNHDA and SQIVND (reference sequence). CDR3 DNA: TGTGCCAGTAGTATTTGGTCAGGGGGAGGCACCGGGGAGCTGTTTTTT. It is translated as CASSIWSGGGTGELFF.

This sequence joins TRBV27 and TRBJ2-7; no definite D call. This CDR3 is built from 14 residues. Trimming cost V 11 bases and J 2 bases, with 19 bases left between them. Germline V gives CDR1 MNHEY, CDR2 SMNVEV (reference sequence). The chain's CDR3 is CAFRTRRVPYEQYF. CDR3 nucleotide sequence: TGTGCCTTTCGAACAAGACGGGTCCCCTACGAGCAGTACTTC.

V and J are TRBV28 and TRBJ2-5, with 10 bases lining up with TRBD1. Germline CDR1 and CDR2: MDHEN and SYDVKM. V lost 4 bases and J lost 5; bases outside the gene matches: 10. The CDR3 runs 16 residues. The DNA of the CDR3 is TGTGCCAGCAGTTCCGACACCGGGACAGGGGACGAGACCCAGTACTTC. This sequence encodes CASSSDTGTGDETQYF.

This clone was observed a single time. V usage is TRBV7-8 and J usage is TRBJ2-1, with D tentatively TRBD1 (6 bases). This CDR3 contains 13 residues. CDR1 and CDR2 from the germline V gene are SGHVS and FQNEAQ. Trimming pared 5 bases from V and 6 bases from J, leaving 11 bases between. DNA for the CDR3: TGTGCCAGCAGCCCAGAAGGGGGCAATGAGCAGTTCTTC. Protein product: CASSPEGGNEQFF.

The chain recombines TRBV25-1 with TRBJ2-7; D is ambiguous. This CDR3 contains 14 residues. Germline assignment: CDR1 MGHDK and CDR2 SYGVNS. Trimming removed 6 bases at V and 1 base at J, with 13 bases between. As DNA, the CDR3 is TGTGCCAGCAGGGCCCCCACCGGGTCCTACGAGCAGTACTTC. Translated, it gives CASRAPTGSYEQYF.